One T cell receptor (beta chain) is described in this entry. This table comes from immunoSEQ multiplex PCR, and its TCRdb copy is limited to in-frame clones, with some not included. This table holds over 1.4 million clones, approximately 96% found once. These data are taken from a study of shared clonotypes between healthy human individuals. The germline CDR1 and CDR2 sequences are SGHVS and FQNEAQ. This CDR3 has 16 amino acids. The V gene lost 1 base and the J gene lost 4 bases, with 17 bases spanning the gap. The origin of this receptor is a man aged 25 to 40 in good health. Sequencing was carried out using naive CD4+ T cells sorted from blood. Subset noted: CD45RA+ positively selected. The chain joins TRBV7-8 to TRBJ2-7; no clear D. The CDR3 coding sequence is TGTGCCAGCAGCTTAGGGTTGGCCATCACCCGATACGAGCAGTACTTC. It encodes CASSLGLAITRYEQYF.